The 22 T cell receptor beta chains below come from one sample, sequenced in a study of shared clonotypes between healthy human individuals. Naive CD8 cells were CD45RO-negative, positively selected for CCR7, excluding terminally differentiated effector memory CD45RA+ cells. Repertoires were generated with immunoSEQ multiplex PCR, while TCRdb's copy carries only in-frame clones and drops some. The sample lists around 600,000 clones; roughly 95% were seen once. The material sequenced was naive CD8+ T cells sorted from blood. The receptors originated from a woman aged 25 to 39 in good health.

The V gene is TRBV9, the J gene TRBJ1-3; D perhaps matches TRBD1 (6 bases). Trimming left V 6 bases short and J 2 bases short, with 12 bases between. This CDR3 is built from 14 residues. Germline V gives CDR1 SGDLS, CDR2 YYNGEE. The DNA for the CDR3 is TGTGCCAGCAACAACAGGGCAACTGGAAACACCATATATTTT. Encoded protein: CASNNRATGNTIYF.

CDR3 DNA sequence: TGTGCCAGCATCACCCGGGACGGAACCTACGAGCAGTACTTC. Protein sequence: CASITRDGTYEQYF. The chain employs TRBV2 and TRBJ2-7; either TRBD1 or TRBD2 may fit D (5 bases each). This CDR3 is built from 14 residues. Germline V CDR1 and CDR2: SNHLY, FYNNEI. Trimming took 7 bases from V and 2 from J, leaving 15 bases between them.

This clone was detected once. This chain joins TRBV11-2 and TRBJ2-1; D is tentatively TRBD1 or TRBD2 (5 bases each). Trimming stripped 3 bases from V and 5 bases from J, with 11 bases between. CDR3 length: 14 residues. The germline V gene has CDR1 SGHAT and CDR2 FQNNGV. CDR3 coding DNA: TGTGCCAGCAGCTTTCCGGGGCCCGACAATGAGCAGTTCTTC. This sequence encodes CASSFPGPDNEQFF.

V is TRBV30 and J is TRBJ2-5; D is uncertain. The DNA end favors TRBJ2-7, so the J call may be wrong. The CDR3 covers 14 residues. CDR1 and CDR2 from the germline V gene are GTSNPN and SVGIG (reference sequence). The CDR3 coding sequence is TGTGCCTGGAGTGTACTGGTCAGTTCCTACGAGCAGTACTTC. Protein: CAWSVLVSSYEQYF.

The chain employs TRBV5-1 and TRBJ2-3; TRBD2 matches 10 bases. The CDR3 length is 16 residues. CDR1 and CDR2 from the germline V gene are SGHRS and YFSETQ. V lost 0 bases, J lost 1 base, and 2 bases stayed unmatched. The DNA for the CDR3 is TGCGCCAGCAGCTTGGCAGCGGGAGGGGGCACAGATACGCAGTATTTT. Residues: CASSLAAGGGTDTQYF. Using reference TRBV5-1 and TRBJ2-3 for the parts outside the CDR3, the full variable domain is KAGVTQTPRYLIKTRGQQVTLSCSPISGHRSVSWYQQTPGQGLQFLFEYFSETQRNKGNFPGRFSGRQFSNSRSEMNVSTLELGDSALYLCASSLAAGGGTDTQYFGPGTRLTVL.

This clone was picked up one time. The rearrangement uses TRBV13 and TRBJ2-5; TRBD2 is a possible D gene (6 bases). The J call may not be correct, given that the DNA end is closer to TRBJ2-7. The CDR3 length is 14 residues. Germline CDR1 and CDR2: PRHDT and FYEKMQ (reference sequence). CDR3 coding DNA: TGTGCCAGCAGTATCGGGAGTCTCTCCTACGAGCAGTACTTC. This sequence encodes CASSIGSLSYEQYF.

The CDR3 region has the DNA TGTGCCAGCGGGGTAGATAGCTCTGGAAACACCATATATTTT. Translating gives CASGVDSSGNTIYF. The V call is TRBV27, the J call TRBJ1-3; no firm D call. The CDR3 is made up of 14 amino acids. Between the trimmed V and J ends, which lost 8 bases and 0 bases, there was a span of 11 bases. Germline values: CDR1 MNHEY, CDR2 SMNVEV (reference sequence).

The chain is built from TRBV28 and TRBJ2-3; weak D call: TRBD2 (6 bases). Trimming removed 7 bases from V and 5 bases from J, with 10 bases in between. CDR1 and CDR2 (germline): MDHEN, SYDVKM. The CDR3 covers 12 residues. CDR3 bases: TGTGCCAGCAATATCGGGGGAGATACGCAGTATTTT. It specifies CASNIGGDTQYF.

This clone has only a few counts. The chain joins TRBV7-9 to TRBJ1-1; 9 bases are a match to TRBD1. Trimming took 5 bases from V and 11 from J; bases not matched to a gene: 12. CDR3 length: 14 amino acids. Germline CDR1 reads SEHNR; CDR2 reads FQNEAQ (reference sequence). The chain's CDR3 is CASSQYRDREHAFF. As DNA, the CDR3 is TGTGCCAGCAGCCAATACCGGGACAGGGAACATGCTTTCTTT. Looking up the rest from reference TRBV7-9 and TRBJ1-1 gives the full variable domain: DTGVSQNPRHKITKRGQNVTFRCDPISEHNRLYWYRQTLGQGPEFLTYFQNEAQLEKSRLLSDRFSAERPKGSFSTLEIQRTEQGDSAMYLCASSQYRDREHAFFGQGTRLTVV.

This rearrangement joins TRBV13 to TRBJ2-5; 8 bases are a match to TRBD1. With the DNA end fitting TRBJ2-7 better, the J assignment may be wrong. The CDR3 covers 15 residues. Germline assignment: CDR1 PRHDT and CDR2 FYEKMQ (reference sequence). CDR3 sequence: CASSSDGQGDSEQYF. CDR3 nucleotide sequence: TGTGCCAGCAGCTCCGACGGACAGGGTGATTCCGAGCAGTACTTC.

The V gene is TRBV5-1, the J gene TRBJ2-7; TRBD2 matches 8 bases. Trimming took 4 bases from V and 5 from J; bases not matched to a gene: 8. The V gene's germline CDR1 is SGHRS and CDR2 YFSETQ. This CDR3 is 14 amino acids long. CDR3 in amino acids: CASSQKGLVHEQYF. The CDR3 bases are TGCGCCAGCAGCCAGAAGGGACTAGTGCACGAGCAGTACTTC. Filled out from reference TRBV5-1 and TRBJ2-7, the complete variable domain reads KAGVTQTPRYLIKTRGQQVTLSCSPISGHRSVSWYQQTPGQGLQFLFEYFSETQRNKGNFPGRFSGRQFSNSRSEMNVSTLELGDSALYLCASSQKGLVHEQYFGPGTRLTVT.

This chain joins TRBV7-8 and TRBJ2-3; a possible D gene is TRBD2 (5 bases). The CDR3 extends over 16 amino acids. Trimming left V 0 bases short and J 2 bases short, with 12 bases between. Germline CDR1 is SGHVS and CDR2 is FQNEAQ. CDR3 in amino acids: CASSLALIGVTDTQYF. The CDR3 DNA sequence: TGTGCCAGCAGCTTAGCGCTAATCGGGGTCACAGATACGCAGTATTTT.

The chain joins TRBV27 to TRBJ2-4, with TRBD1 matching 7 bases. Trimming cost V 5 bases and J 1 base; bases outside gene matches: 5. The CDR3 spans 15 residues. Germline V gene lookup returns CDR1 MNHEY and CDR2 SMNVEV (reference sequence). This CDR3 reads CASSGKTGAKNIQYF. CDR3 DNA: TGTGCCAGCAGTGGCAAGACAGGGGCCAAAAACATTCAGTACTTC.

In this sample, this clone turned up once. In DNA, the CDR3 is TGCGCCAGCAGCGCGAGGACATTAAGCACAGATACGCAGTATTTT. Translation gives CASSARTLSTDTQYF. This chain uses TRBV4-1 with TRBJ2-3; D perhaps matches TRBD1 (5 bases). The CDR3 has 15 residues. CDR1 and CDR2 (germline): MGHRA, YSYEKL. V lost 5 bases and J 0 bases, leaving 12 bases between the germline ends.

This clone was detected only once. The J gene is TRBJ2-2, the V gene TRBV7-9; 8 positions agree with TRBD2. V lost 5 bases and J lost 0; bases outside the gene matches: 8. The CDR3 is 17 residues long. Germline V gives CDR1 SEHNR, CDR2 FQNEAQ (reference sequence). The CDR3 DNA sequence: TGTGCCAGCAGCCAATGGGCGGGAGGTTCGAACACCGGGGAGCTGTTTTTT. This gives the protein CASSQWAGGSNTGELFF.

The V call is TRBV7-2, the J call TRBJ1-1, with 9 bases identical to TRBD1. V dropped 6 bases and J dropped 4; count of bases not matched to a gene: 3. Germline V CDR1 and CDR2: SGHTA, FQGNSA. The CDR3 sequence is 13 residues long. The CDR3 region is CASRDRGFTEAFF. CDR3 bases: TGTGCCAGCAGGGACAGGGGTTTCACTGAAGCTTTCTTT.

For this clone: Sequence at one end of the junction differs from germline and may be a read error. The CDR3 DNA reads as TGTGCCAGTAGCATAGACACCAACTCCCTCGGGGCCAACGTCCTGACTTTC. It is translated as CASSIDTNSLGANVLTF. This chain uses TRBV19 with TRBJ2-6; D gene unclear. CDR1 LNHDA and CDR2 SQIVND come from the germline V gene (reference sequence). The CDR3 spans 17 residues.

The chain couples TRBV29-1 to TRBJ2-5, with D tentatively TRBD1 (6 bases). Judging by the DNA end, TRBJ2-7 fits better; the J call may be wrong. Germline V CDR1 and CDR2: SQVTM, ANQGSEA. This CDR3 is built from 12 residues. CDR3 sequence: CSVRDTSYEQYF. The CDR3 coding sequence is TGCAGCGTCCGGGACACGTCCTACGAGCAGTACTTC.

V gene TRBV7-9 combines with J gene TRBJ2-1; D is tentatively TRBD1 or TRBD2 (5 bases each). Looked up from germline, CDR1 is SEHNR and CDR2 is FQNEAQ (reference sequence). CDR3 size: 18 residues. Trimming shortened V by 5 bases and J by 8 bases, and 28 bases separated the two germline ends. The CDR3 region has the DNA TGTGCCAGCAGCCCCCCCTTGGGTGTGGGGGATCAGGTCTATGAGCAGTTCTTC. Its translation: CASSPPLGVGDQVYEQFF. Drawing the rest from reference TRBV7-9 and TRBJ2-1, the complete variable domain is DTGVSQNPRHKITKRGQNVTFRCDPISEHNRLYWYRQTLGQGPEFLTYFQNEAQLEKSRLLSDRFSAERPKGSFSTLEIQRTEQGDSAMYLCASSPPLGVGDQVYEQFFGPGTRLTVL.

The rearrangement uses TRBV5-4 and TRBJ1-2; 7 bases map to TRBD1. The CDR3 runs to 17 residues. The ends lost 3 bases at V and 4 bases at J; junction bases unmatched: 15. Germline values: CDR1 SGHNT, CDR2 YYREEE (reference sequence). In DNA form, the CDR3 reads TGTGCCAGCAGCTCGGACTACTCCGGGACAGACGTCTATGGCTACACCTTC. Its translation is CASSSDYSGTDVYGYTF.

The DNA of the CDR3 is TGTGCCATCAGTGAGTCGAGGACAGGCACAGATACGCAGTATTTT. Translating it yields CAISESRTGTDTQYF. The J gene is TRBJ2-3, the V gene TRBV10-3; weak D call: TRBD1 (6 bases). The CDR3 has 15 amino acids. Trimming shortened V by 0 bases and J by 1 base, and 8 bases separated the two germline ends. Looked up from germline, CDR1 is ENHRY and CDR2 is SYGVKD.

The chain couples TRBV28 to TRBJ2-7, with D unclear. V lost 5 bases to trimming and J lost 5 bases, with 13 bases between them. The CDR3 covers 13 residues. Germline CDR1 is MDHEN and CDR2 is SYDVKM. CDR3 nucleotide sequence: TGTGCCAGCAGTCCTATGAACAGCCACGAGCAGTACTTC. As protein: CASSPMNSHEQYF.